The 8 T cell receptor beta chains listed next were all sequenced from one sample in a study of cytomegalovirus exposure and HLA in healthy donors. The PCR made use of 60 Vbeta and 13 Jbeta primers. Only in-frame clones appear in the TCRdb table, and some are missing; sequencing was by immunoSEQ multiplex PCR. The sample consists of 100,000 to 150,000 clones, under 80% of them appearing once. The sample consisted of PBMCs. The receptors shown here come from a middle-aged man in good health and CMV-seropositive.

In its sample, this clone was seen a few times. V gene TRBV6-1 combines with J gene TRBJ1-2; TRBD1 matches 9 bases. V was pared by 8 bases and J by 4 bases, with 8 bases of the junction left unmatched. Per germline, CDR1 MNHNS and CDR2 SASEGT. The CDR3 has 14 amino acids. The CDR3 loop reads CASQRDREGYGYTF. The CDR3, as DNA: TGTGCCAGCCAGAGGGACAGGGAAGGCTATGGCTACACCTTC.

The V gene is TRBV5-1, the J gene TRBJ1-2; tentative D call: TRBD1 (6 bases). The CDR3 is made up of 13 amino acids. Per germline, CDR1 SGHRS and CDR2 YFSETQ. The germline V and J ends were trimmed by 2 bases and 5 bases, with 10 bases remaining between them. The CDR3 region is CASSLDRTYGYTF. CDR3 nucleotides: TGCGCCAGCAGCTTAGACAGGACATATGGCTACACCTTC.

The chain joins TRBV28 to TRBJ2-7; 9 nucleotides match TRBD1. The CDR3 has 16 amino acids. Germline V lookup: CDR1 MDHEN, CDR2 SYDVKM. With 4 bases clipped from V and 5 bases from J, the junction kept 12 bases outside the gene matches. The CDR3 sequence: CASSWRPGQGYHEQYF. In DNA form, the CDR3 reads TGTGCCAGCAGTTGGCGACCGGGACAGGGCTACCACGAGCAGTACTTC.

CDR3 protein: CSVEVTSGTEAFF. The CDR3 DNA reads as TGCAGCGTTGAAGTCACTTCGGGCACTGAAGCTTTCTTT. The chain couples TRBV29-1 to TRBJ1-1; no clear D. This CDR3 has 13 amino acids. Trimming cost V 1 base and J 4 bases, with 10 bases left between them. CDR1 and CDR2 from the germline V gene are SQVTM and ANQGSEA.

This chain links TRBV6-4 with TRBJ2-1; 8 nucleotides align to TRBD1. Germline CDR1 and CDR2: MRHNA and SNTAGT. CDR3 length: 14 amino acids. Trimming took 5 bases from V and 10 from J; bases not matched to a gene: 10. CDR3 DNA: TGTGCCAGCAGTCCCACCCGGACAGGGAGCGAGCAGTTCTTC. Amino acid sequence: CASSPTRTGSEQFF.

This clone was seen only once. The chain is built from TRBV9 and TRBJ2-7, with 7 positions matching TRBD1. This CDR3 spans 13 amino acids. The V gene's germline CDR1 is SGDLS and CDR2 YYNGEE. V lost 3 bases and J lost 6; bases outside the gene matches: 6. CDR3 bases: TGTGCCAGCAGCGCCCAGAACAGGGGCGAGCAGTACTTC. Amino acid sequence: CASSAQNRGEQYF.

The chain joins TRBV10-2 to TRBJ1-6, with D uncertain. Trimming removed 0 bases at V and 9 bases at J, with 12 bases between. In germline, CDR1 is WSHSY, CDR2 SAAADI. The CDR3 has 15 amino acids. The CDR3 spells CASSESRGQSSPLHF. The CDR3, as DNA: TGCGCCAGCAGTGAGTCGCGTGGGCAGTCTTCACCCCTCCACTTT.

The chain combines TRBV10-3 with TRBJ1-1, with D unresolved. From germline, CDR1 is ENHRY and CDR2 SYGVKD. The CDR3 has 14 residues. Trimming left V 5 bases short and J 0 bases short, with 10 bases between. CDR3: CAISPGLLNTEAFF. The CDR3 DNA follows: TGTGCCATCAGTCCCGGACTCCTGAACACTGAAGCTTTCTTT.